This TCR beta chain was recorded in a study of shared clonotypes between healthy human individuals (dated by TCRdb to about 2020). About the full investigation: The cohort included a few men and a couple of women between 18 and 49 years of age. For each donor, three plates each were used for CD4 naive and CD4 memory, two plates were used for CD8 naive, and one plate was used for CD8 memory. The study deeply sequenced blood TCR repertoires of about 5 healthy adults to estimate repertoire size and the extent of clonotype sharing between individuals. To increase sequencing depth and limit assay-specific biases, different laboratories used diverse techniques to prepare libraries and sequence TCR repertoires. Per donor, leukapheresis produced somewhere between about 0.94 and 9.5 billion PBMCs.

The study at large found these results: Higher generation probabilities were observed for clonotypes shared by all four sorted-subset donors than for non-shared clonotypes. Even with the large sequencing depth, rarefaction of the sorted-subset datasets indicated that sequencing was incomplete. Based on pairwise subsampling, the degree of clonotype sharing among donors was expected to be affected by sequencing depth. Larger estimated clonotype richness was generally found for naive subsets than for memory subsets. Only blood was sampled, and tissue TCR repertoires likely differ from those in blood. Sharing across several donors was observed for about 4.8% of naive CD4, over 3% of naive CD8, over 2% of memory CD4, and roughly 0.4% of memory CD8 clonotypes. Because the study included a small number of donors, the genetic and exposure-history diversity represented was limited.

Counted from cysteine to phenylalanine, this CDR3 has 11 amino acids. Only CDR3 DNA is held: 33 bases, read in frame from base 1. V lost 5 bases and J lost 5 bases; the stretch between them is 7 bases long. CDR1 is given as SGHVS and CDR2 as FQNEAQ, both from the germline V gene. Using the deep immunoSEQ assay, multiplex PCR amplified TCR CDR3 regions from genomic DNA. For each cell subset, the extracted genomic DNA was distributed evenly across all wells of several immunoSEQ 96-well plates, and each plate served as one replicate. Each replicate PCR for sorted subsets received around 210 ng genomic DNA, equal to roughly 30,000 T cell genomes. Purified libraries were measured with a Qubit 3.0 fluorometer, size-checked on a Bioanalyzer 2100, and measured again with the KAPA Library Quantification kit. Every immunoSEQ 96-well plate was sequenced on a dedicated single-read 150-cycle Illumina NextSeq 550 flow cell. Per the authors' processing: Because the immunoSEQ output held only junctional sequences and lacked quality scores, the filtering could not match the filtering applied to full-length reads. To assign V/J genes and CDR3, sequences were annotated against IMGT germline references using PyIR, a Python wrapper for IgBLAST v1.9. Reads were removed for weak V/J assignments (E-value above 1e-6), missing CDR3, stop codons, out-of-frame junctions, or ambiguous translated residues. V3J clonotypes were defined by identical inferred V gene, J gene, and CDR3 amino acid sequence. Percentage overlap between repertoires was calculated by dividing the number of shared unique clonotypes by the size of the smaller repertoire. Three approaches were used to assess repertoire richness: RTK rarefaction, the Chao1 estimator, and Recon v2.1 estimates of unobserved clonotypes. OLGA was used to compute generation probabilities for all TCRbeta clonotypes that the gDNA method yielded from a few donors. Here the immuneACCESS table is served through TCRdb, limited to in-frame sequences with V and J called. Missing clones are a known gap in these copies; in checked studies unresolved V genes cover under half, and the rest lacks a known reason. The V and J calls and the clone size are those of that table, but D and trimming were determined from the DNA. In this sample the table shows about 2.1 million clones, around 93% of which occur a single time. Around 1.7% of the sample lies in the top ten.

Notes on this clone: Its target antigen remains unknown. Per-base quality was not reported, and no clone a single base away is much larger than it.

CD8 naive samples were CD45RO-negative cells positively selected for CCR7, giving a CD45RA+CCR7+ population that excluded TemRA cells. Donors were healthy HIV-negative adults with no recently reported acute infections or vaccinations. Every donor was a Caucasian adult residing in Nashville, Tennessee, USA. Blood was collected by leukapheresis, and PBMCs were isolated by Ficoll-Histopaque density gradient centrifugation and then cryopreserved in liquid nitrogen vapor phase. Analytical flow cytometry was used to check the purity and quantity of each magnetically sorted T cell population. From each sorted fraction, genomic DNA was isolated and quantified by UV absorbance on a Nanodrop 2000c.

Specimen: naive CD8+ T cells from PBMCs. Explained via the paper, the cell subset or site label denotes: CD45RA+CCR7+. This sequence was found in a young man in good health. Some clones in this sample may be carry-over from other donors' samples. Rearrangement joined TRBV7-8 to TRBJ2-7; no D gene is confidently identified. The CDR3 corresponds to CASSPANEQYF. The nucleotides are TGTGCCAGCAGCCCGGCCAACGAGCAGTACTTC.